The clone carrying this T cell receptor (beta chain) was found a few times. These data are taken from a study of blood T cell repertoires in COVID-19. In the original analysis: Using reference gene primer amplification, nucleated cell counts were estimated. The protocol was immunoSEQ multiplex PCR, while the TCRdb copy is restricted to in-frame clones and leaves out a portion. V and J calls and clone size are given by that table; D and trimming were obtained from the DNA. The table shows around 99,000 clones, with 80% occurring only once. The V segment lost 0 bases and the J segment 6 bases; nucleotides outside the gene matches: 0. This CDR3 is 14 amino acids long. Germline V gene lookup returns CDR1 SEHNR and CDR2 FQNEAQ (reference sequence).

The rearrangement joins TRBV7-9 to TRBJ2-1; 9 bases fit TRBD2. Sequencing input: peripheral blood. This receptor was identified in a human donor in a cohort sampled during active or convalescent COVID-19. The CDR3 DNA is TGTGCCAGCAGCTTAGCTAGCGGGGGCAATGAGCAGTTCTTC. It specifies CASSLASGGNEQFF. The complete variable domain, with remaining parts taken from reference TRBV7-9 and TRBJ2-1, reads DTGVSQNPRHKITKRGQNVTFRCDPISEHNRLYWYRQTLGQGPEFLTYFQNEAQLEKSRLLSDRFSAERPKGSFSTLEIQRTEQGDSAMYLCASSLASGGNEQFFGPGTRLTVL.